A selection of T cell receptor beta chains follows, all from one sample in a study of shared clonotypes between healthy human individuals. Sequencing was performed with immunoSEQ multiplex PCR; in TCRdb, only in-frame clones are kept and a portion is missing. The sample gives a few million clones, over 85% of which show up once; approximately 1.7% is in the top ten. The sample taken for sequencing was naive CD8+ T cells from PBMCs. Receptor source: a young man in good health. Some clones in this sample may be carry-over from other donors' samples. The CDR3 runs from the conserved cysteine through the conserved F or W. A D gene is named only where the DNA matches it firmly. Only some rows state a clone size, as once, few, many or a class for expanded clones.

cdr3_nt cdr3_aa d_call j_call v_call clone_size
TGTGCCAGCAGCGTAGGCCGGACAGGGGTCGATGGCTACACCTTC CASSVGRTGVDGYTF TRBD1 TRBJ1-2 TRBV9 .
TGTGCCAGCAGCCACTTCCTAACGGGAGAAGGCACCGGGGAGCTGTTTTTT CASSHFLTGEGTGELFF . TRBJ2-2 TRBV7-6 .
TGTGCCAGCAGAGCAGGGCAGGGCTGGGGCTACACCTTC CASRAGQGWGYTF . TRBJ1-2 TRBV9 .
TGTGCCAGCAGTTTAAAACTAGCGGCGGCGGGTGAGCAGTTCTTC CASSLKLAAAGEQFF TRBD2 TRBJ2-1 TRBV27 .
TGTGCCAGCAGTGCCGGGAATGAGCAGTTCTTC CASSAGNEQFF . TRBJ2-1 TRBV6-5 .
TGCGCCAGCAGCCAAGCCACGGGGCGCTATGGCTACACCTTC CASSQATGRYGYTF . TRBJ1-2 TRBV4-3 .
TGTGCCAGCAGCGTAGGTCTCGGGGGCTACACCTTC CASSVGLGGYTF . TRBJ1-2 TRBV9 .
TGTGCCACCAGCAGAAGTCGGCACACAGGGGGGGATTTCTTT CATSRSRHTGGDFF TRBD1 TRBJ1-1 TRBV15 .
TGTGCCAGCAGTCACGGGACAGGGGGCGAGCAGTACTTC CASSHGTGGEQYF TRBD1 TRBJ2-7 TRBV27 .
TGTGCCAGCAGCGGGCGGGACAGCTGGAACACTGAAGCTTTCTTT CASSGRDSWNTEAFF TRBD1 TRBJ1-1 TRBV11-2 .
TGTGCCAGCAGCTGGAGGATCCACTACGAGCAGTACTTC CASSWRIHYEQYF . TRBJ2-7 TRBV6-5 once
TGTGCCAGCAGCTTCACAGGTCCCCATGAGCAGTTCTTC CASSFTGPHEQFF . TRBJ2-1 TRBV9 .
TGTGCCAGTGGAGGGGGGTGGTACGCTTTCTTT CASGGGWYAFF . TRBJ1-1 TRBV19 .
TGTGCTAGTGGTCTAGGAGGTGAAGCTTTCTTT CASGLGGEAFF . TRBJ1-1 TRBV12-5 .
TGTGCCAGCAGTTATGCGGGGGACGAGCAGTACTTC CASSYAGDEQYF TRBD2 TRBJ2-7 TRBV6-6 once
TGTGCCTGGCTCGGGTCCGGTGAGCAGTTCTTC CAWLGSGEQFF . TRBJ2-1 TRBV30 once
TGCGCCAGCAGAGCCGACACCGGGGAGCTGTTTTTT CASRADTGELFF . TRBJ2-2 TRBV10-2 .
TGTGCCAGCAGCTCCTTAGGGGGGGACAGGCTCGTATCCGGCTACACCTTC CASSSLGGDRLVSGYTF TRBD1 TRBJ1-2 TRBV11-2 .
TGTGCCAGCAGCTCACCTAGGGCTACCCAGTTCTTC CASSSPRATQFF . TRBJ2-1 TRBV7-9 .
TGTGCCAGCAGTTCCGCGAGAGGCACTTCCTACGAGCAGTACTTC CASSSARGTSYEQYF . TRBJ2-7 TRBV27 .
TGTGCCAGCAGCCCCGACAGGGCTGGGGGTGAAAAACTGTTTTTT CASSPDRAGGEKLFF TRBD1 TRBJ1-4 TRBV2 .
TGCAGCGTTGATTGGACCGGGACTAGCGGGTACCAAGAGACCCAGTACTTC CSVDWTGTSGYQETQYF TRBD2 TRBJ2-5 TRBV29-1 .
TGTGCCAGCAGCCCCGACAGGGTGGTCGAGACCCAGTACTTC CASSPDRVVETQYF TRBD1 TRBJ2-5 TRBV11-2 .
TGTGCCAGCAGTCTCAGGGGGTGGATGAACACTGAAGCTTTCTTT CASSLRGWMNTEAFF TRBD1 TRBJ1-1 TRBV28 .
TGTGCCAGCAGGTGGCGGGAGGGTAATGAGCAGTTCTTC CASRWREGNEQFF TRBD2 TRBJ2-1 TRBV7-9 once
TGTGCCACCAGGAGAGCGGGAGAGGGCTACAATGAGCAGTTCTTC CATRRAGEGYNEQFF TRBD2 TRBJ2-1 TRBV15 .
TGTGCCAGCACCCACGGAGGGGGGCGCCCAGAGACCCAGTACTTC CASTHGGGRPETQYF . TRBJ2-5 TRBV28 .
TGCGCCAGCACCCCGGATGGCGTCTATGGCTACACCTTC CASTPDGVYGYTF . TRBJ1-2 TRBV5-1 .
TGTGCCAGCAGCTTACTAACTAGCGGGAGGAGGAACACCGGGGAGCTGTTTTTT CASSLLTSGRRNTGELFF TRBD2 TRBJ2-2 TRBV7-6 .
TGTGCCAGCAGTCGGGGAAGCTCCTACAATGAGCAGTTCTTC CASSRGSSYNEQFF . TRBJ2-1 TRBV27 .
TGTGCCATCAGAGGGACGGAGGGATATGAGCCCCAGCATTTT CAIRGTEGYEPQHF . TRBJ1-5 TRBV10-3 few
TGTGCCAGTAGTGAAGCGAGGACAGGACCCAATCAGCCCCAGCATTTT CASSEARTGPNQPQHF TRBD1 TRBJ1-5 TRBV19 .
TGTGCCAGCAGCCAAGGGTCAAGGGGGTACCATGAGCAGTTCTTC CASSQGSRGYHEQFF . TRBJ2-1 TRBV14 .
TGTGCCAGCAGTTGGGGGGCGGACTACGAGCAGTACTTC CASSWGADYEQYF . TRBJ2-7 TRBV27 once
TGCAGCGTTGATTACGGACAGGCCTACTATGGTGGCTACACCTTC CSVDYGQAYYGGYTF TRBD1 TRBJ1-2 TRBV29-1 .
TGTGCCAGCAGCCCACCCGGGACTAGGATAAACAATGAGCAGTTCTTC CASSPPGTRINNEQFF TRBD2 TRBJ2-1 TRBV7-8 .
TGCACCACCCCCCTAGCGGGCCGCAGGTTCTTC CTTPLAGRRFF . TRBJ2-1 TRBV1 .
TGTGCCAGCAGTCCCCACCCGGTAAGCTCCTACGAGCAGTACTTC CASSPHPVSSYEQYF . TRBJ2-7 TRBV27 .
TGTGCCAGCCAATCCGGGACAGGGAACACCGGGGAGCTGTTTTTT CASQSGTGNTGELFF TRBD1 TRBJ2-2 TRBV18 .
TGTGCCAGCTCACCCGTCCGGGACACTTCCTACGAGCAGTACTTC CASSPVRDTSYEQYF . TRBJ2-7 TRBV18 .
TGTGCCAGCAGCGTAGCTAACCAGGGAGGCGAGCAGTACTTC CASSVANQGGEQYF . TRBJ2-7 TRBV9 .
TGTGCCAGCAGTTTAATGTCTGGGACTAGCGGGAGGGCCTACGAGCAGTACTTC CASSLMSGTSGRAYEQYF TRBD2 TRBJ2-7 TRBV28 .
TGTGCCAGCAGGCGGACAGGGGGCGACGAGCAGTACTTC CASRRTGGDEQYF TRBD1 TRBJ2-7 TRBV6-1 .